This T cell receptor beta chain was recorded in a study of blood T cells in healthy people across ages. The CDR3 sequence is 15 residues long. The germline CDR1 and CDR2 sequences are MNHEY and SMNVEV (reference sequence). V trimming: 10 bases; J trimming: 11 bases; junction bases outside the gene matches: 19. With respect to this clonotype: Its antigen is not identified.

Donation came from healthy Caucasian individuals in Russia who were aged about 6 to 95. Study-wide results and limits: In the absence of known donor CMV status, changes in expanded clonotypes were possibly confounded.

PCR was performed a second time for 7 to 11 cycles using a sample-barcoded 5' primer and a J-beta primer mix. A 12-random-nucleotide template-switch adaptor tagged each cDNA molecule. TCRdb passed the 5' RACE reads through MiXCR, listing each CDR3 protein once. The sample lists about 1 million distinct CDR3 sequences, around 43% occurring once. This rearrangement joins TRBV27 to TRBJ2-3; TRBD1 agrees at 9 bases. Sequencing was carried out using blood. The source of this sequence is a woman in her sixties in good health. CDR3 in DNA: TGTGCCACCACGCCCGGGACAGGGACCGGGTTGAGGCAGTATTTT. Its translation is CATTPGTGTGLRQYF.